Below are 9 T cell receptor beta chains sequenced from a single sample in a study of blood T cell repertoires in COVID-19. Some clones are missing from TCRdb's copy, which holds only in-frame ones; the method was immunoSEQ multiplex PCR. Here the sample spans about 180,000 clones, 80% to 85% being singletons. The sequenced sample consisted of peripheral blood. The receptors here all came from a woman in her 70s with COVID-19, enrolled during active disease.

The CDR3 spells CASSQGLVYGELFF. The CDR3 nucleotides read TGTGCCAGCAGCCAAGGACTAGTTTACGGGGAGCTGTTTTTT. The chain uses TRBV3-1 (or the pseudogene TRBV3-2) and TRBJ2-2; possible D gene TRBD2, 6 bases. There are 14 residues in the CDR3. V was shortened by 1 base and J by 7 bases, with 10 bases between the two germline ends. Germline V lookup: CDR1 LGHDT, CDR2 YNNKEL (reference sequence).

The CDR3 loop reads CASSSGKITGELFF. Written as DNA, the CDR3 is TGTGCCAGTAGTAGCGGCAAGATCACCGGGGAGCTGTTTTTT. This chain links TRBV19 with TRBJ2-2; D gene ambiguous. This CDR3 is built from 14 residues. V was shortened by 4 bases and J by 4 bases, with 10 bases between the two germline ends. Germline CDR1 and CDR2: LNHDA and SQIVND (reference sequence).

The chain recombines TRBV6-6 with TRBJ1-4, with D possibly TRBD1 on 6 matching bases. This CDR3 spans 15 amino acids. The germline V gene has CDR1 MNHNY and CDR2 SVGAGI (reference sequence). Deletions cut 4 bases from V and 4 bases from J, with 13 bases between. The CDR3 spells CASSSAGADNEKLFF. CDR3 nucleotide sequence: TGTGCCAGCAGTTCCGCGGGGGCAGATAATGAAAAACTGTTTTTT.

The V and J genes are TRBV28 and TRBJ2-3; 8 nucleotides align to TRBD2. CDR1 and CDR2 (germline): MDHEN, SYDVKM. V trimming: 7 bases; J trimming: 3 bases; junction bases outside the gene matches: 15. The CDR3 has 17 amino acids. In nucleotides, the CDR3 is TGTGCCAGCACCTTGTCCCCGGGACTAGTCAAAACAGATACGCAGTATTTT. This translates into CASTLSPGLVKTDTQYF.

The chain links TRBV7-2 to TRBJ1-5, with D perhaps TRBD1 (5 bases). With 5 bases removed from V and 4 bases from J, the gap between germline ends came to 12 bases. The length of the CDR3 is 14 residues. Germline V gene lookup returns CDR1 SGHTA and CDR2 FQGNSA. The CDR3 protein is CASSVSGGNQPQHF. The CDR3, as DNA: TGTGCCAGCAGCGTTAGCGGGGGGAATCAGCCCCAGCATTTT.

Remarks on this clone: The sample has other DNA sequences that encode this CDR3 too. The rearrangement links TRBV7-2 to TRBJ2-1; 7 bases are shared with TRBD2. The CDR3 length is 15 residues. V was clipped by 2 bases and J by 1 base; unmatched bases: 2. Germline V lookup: CDR1 SGHTA, CDR2 FQGNSA. The CDR3 DNA reads as TGTGCCAGCAGCTTACTAGCGGATTCCTACAATGAGCAGTTCTTC. It specifies CASSLLADSYNEQFF.

The V call is TRBV18, the J call TRBJ2-7; no definite D call. V shed 0 bases and J shed 1 base, with 7 bases lying between them. The length of the CDR3 is 14 residues. Germline V lookup: CDR1 KGHSH, CDR2 LQKENI. In DNA, the CDR3 is TGTGCCAGCTCACCACCTTCCAGATCCTACGAGCAGTACTTC. It specifies CASSPPSRSYEQYF.

The rearrangement links TRBV6-5 to TRBJ1-5, with unresolved D. V shed 6 bases and J shed 0 bases, with 12 bases lying between them. The germline V gene encodes CDR1 MNHEY and CDR2 SVGAGI. The CDR3 extends over 15 amino acids. The CDR3 nucleotides read TGTGCCAGCAGGGTTATAGCAGATAGCAATCAGCCCCAGCATTTT. This translates into CASRVIADSNQPQHF.

The chain employs TRBV7-2 and TRBJ1-2; tentatively, D is TRBD1 (6 bases). Germline V gene data show CDR1 as SGHTA and CDR2 as FQGNSA. There are 14 residues in the CDR3. The V end lost 7 bases, the J end lost 4 bases, and 16 bases lay between the germline ends. CDR3 in amino acids: CASNRTGIVYGYTF. The CDR3, as DNA: TGTGCCAGCAACCGAACAGGGATAGTCTATGGCTACACCTTC.